This entry features one TCR beta chain sequence. The sample comes from a study of blood T cell repertoires in COVID-19. Study-level information: Material from acute and convalescent COVID-19 was sourced from the United States, Italy and Spain.

In terms of age and location, participants ranged from about 18 to 95 years and lived in under 30 US areas. Researchers sorted participants into cohorts using their self-reported clinical history. There are 14 residues in the CDR3. V shed 5 bases and J 6 bases; nucleotides not matched to a gene: 7. CDR1 and CDR2 (germline): SGHAT, FQNNGV. Per the original methods: Amplifying reference gene primers gave estimates of nucleated cell counts. The protocol was immunoSEQ multiplex PCR, while the TCRdb copy is restricted to in-frame clones and leaves out a portion. The D gene and trimming were derived from the DNA, and the V and J assignments and clone size from that table. The sample contains approximately 180,000 clones, 89% of which appear only once.

Sequencing input: PBMCs or T cells enriched from blood (not recorded which). The chain joins TRBV11-2 to TRBJ2-1, with TRBD2 matching over 7 bases. This clonotype was obtained from a woman aged 35 to 49 with acute COVID-19. This CDR3 reads CASSPTAGVNEQFF. In DNA form, the CDR3 reads TGTGCCAGCAGCCCGACCGCGGGAGTCAATGAGCAGTTCTTC.